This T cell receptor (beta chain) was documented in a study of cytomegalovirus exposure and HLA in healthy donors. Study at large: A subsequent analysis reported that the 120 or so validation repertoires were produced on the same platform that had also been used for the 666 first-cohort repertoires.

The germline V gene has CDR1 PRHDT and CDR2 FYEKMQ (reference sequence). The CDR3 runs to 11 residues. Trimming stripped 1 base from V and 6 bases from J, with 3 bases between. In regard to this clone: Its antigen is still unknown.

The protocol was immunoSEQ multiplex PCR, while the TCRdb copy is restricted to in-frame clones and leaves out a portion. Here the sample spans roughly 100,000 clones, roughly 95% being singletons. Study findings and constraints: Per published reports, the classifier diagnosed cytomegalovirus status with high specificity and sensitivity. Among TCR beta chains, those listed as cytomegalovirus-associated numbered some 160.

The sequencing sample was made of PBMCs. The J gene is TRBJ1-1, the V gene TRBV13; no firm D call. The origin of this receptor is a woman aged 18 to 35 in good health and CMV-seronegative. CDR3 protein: CASSLAAEAFF. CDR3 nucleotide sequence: TGTGCCAGCAGCTTAGCCGCTGAAGCTTTCTTT. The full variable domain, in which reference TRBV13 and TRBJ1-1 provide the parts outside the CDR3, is AAGVIQSPRHLIKEKRETATLKCYPIPRHDTVYWYQQGPGQDPQFLISFYEKMQSDKGSIPDRFSAQQFSDYHSELNMSSLELGDSALYFCASSLAAEAFFGQGTRLTVV.